Below are 9 T cell receptor beta chains sequenced from a single sample in a study of T cell repertoires in cytomegalovirus infection. Which antigens these TCRs recognize remains unknown. Via MiXCR, TCRdb re-called the reads, giving one row per CDR3 protein. The profile shows tens of thousands of distinct CDR3 sequences, 25% to 40% of them singletons. Sequencing used PBMCs, sequenced either directly or after in vitro stimulation (not recorded which). Receptors originate from a human donor in good health (CMV status not recorded). Some clones in this sample may be carry-over from other donors' samples.

The chain employs TRBV6-6 and TRBJ2-1; D is uncertain. Germline values: CDR1 MNHNY, CDR2 SVGAGI (reference sequence). The CDR3 totals 13 residues. Between the trimmed V and J ends, which lost 6 bases and 7 bases, there was a span of 13 bases. CDR3 nucleotide sequence: TGTGCCAGCAGGACCGGGTCCCAGAATGAGCAGTTCTTC. Its protein is CASRTGSQNEQFF.

Only a few counts were recorded for this clonotype. V gene TRBV12-3 or TRBV12-4 combines with J gene TRBJ1-2, with a weak D call TRBD1 (6 bases). Trimming cost V 1 base and J 4 bases, with 16 bases left between them. The CDR3 is made up of 16 amino acids. The CDR3 loop reads CASSLGNRAVSYGYTF. Written as DNA, the CDR3 is TGTGCCAGCAGTTTAGGGAACAGGGCAGTGAGCTATGGCTACACCTTC.

In this sample, this clonotype turned up many times. This chain links TRBV6-1 with TRBJ2-7; maybe TRBD1 (5 bases). V was clipped by 5 bases and J by 8 bases, with 16 bases between them. The CDR3 length is 13 residues. CDR1 is MNHNS and CDR2 is SASEGT in the germline V gene. CDR3 DNA: TGTGCCAGCAGTTCCCAGGGTAGGGGAAAGCAGTACTTC. Its protein is CASSSQGRGKQYF.

This clonotype turned up a few times. This rearrangement joins TRBV20-1 to TRBJ1-5, with TRBD1 matching over 8 bases. The V gene end was trimmed by 5 bases and the J gene end by 7 bases; junction bases not matched to a gene: 7. In germline, CDR1 is DFQATT, CDR2 SNEGSKA (reference sequence). The length of the CDR3 is 13 residues. The CDR3 is CSALGQGGQPQHF. The DNA for the CDR3 is TGCAGTGCTCTCGGACAGGGTGGGCAGCCCCAGCATTTT.

This sequence joins TRBV20-1 and TRBJ2-3; TRBD1 matches at 9 bases. The CDR3 extends over 15 amino acids. Germline V gene data show CDR1 as DFQATT and CDR2 as SNEGSKA (reference sequence). After removal of 6 bases from V and 5 bases from J, the junction contained 12 bases not matched to a gene. In nucleotides, the CDR3 is TGCAGTGCCGCAACGTCGGGACAGGGTTTAGATACGCAGTATTTT. Translating it yields CSAATSGQGLDTQYF.

The chain carries TRBV7-9 and TRBJ1-2; no firm D call. This CDR3 contains 14 residues. Germline assignment: CDR1 SEHNR and CDR2 FQNEAQ (reference sequence). V was shortened by 3 bases and J by 0 bases, with 8 bases between the two germline ends. CDR3 residues: CASSFSPSNYGYTF. For the CDR3, the DNA is TGTGCCAGCAGCTTTTCTCCCTCTAACTATGGCTACACCTTC.

The chain carries TRBV4-1 and TRBJ2-4, with TRBD2 as a possible D gene (6 bases). Trimming cost V 1 base and J 0 bases, with 13 bases left between them. The CDR3 is 17 amino acids. CDR1 is MGHRA and CDR2 is YSYEKL in the germline V gene. CDR3: CASSQVVLGGAKNIQYF. The CDR3 nucleotides are TGCGCCAGCAGCCAAGTGGTCTTGGGGGGAGCCAAAAACATTCAGTACTTC.

The genes are TRBV5-4 and TRBJ2-3; 8 bases fit TRBD1. The V gene's germline CDR1 is SGHNT and CDR2 YYREEE (reference sequence). V lost 4 bases, J lost 1 base, and 23 bases stayed unmatched. The CDR3 contains 21 residues. CDR3 nucleotides: TGTGCCAGCAGCCCCATCCTCCCCTTTCAGGGGGCCCGGGGAGGCACAGATACGCAGTATTTT. It translates to CASSPILPFQGARGGTDTQYF.

In nucleotides, the CDR3 is TGTGCCAGCAGCTTCTTTGGCGGTGCTTTTTTTAGGTCTGGAAACACCATATATTTT. This translates into CASSFFGGAFFRSGNTIYF. The chain carries TRBV7-2 and TRBJ1-3; D unclear. CDR1 and CDR2 from the germline V gene are SGHTA and FQGNSA. The ends were cut back, 3 bases at V and 1 base at J, with 22 bases in the middle. The CDR3 loop spans 19 amino acids.